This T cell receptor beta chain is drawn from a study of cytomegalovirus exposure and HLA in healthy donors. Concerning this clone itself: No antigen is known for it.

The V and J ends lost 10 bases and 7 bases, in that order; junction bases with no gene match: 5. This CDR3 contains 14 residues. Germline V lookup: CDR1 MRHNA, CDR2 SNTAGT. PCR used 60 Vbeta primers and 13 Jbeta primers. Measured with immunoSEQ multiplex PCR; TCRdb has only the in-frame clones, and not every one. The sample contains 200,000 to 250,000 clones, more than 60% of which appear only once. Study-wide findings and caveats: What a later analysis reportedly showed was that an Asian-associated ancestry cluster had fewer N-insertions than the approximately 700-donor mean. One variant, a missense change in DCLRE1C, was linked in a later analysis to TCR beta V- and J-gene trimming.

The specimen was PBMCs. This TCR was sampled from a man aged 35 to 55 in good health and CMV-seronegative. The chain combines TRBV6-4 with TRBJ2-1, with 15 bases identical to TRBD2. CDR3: CANLGLAGGNEQFF. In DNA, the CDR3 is TGTGCCAACCTGGGACTAGCGGGAGGAAATGAGCAGTTCTTC.